One and the same sample provided the 19 T cell receptor beta chains below, sequenced in a study of control samples from healthy donors and cancer patients. Measured with immunoSEQ multiplex PCR; TCRdb has only the in-frame clones, and not every one. The table has about 28,000 clones, 91% seen once; the top ten hold approximately 12%. Sequencing input: PBMCs. Source of these receptors: a man in his fifties or sixties with lung cancer.

This chain's CDR3 is CAWGTGGRNSPLHF. The CDR3 region has the DNA TGTGCCTGGGGGACAGGGGGCAGAAATTCACCCCTCCACTTT. The chain recombines TRBV30 with TRBJ1-6; 12 nucleotides match TRBD1. After removal of 5 bases from V and 7 bases from J, the junction contained 3 bases not matched to a gene. The CDR3 consists of 14 residues. Germline CDR1 reads GTSNPN; CDR2 reads SVGIG (reference sequence).

The chain carries TRBV9 and TRBJ2-5; 9 bases are shared with TRBD1. Trimming removed 4 bases from V and 4 bases from J; junction bases left unmatched: 5. Germline V gene data show CDR1 as SGDLS and CDR2 as YYNGEE. The CDR3 length is 14 residues. For the CDR3, the DNA is TGTGCCAGCAGCACCAGACAGGGGGGAGAGACCCAGTACTTC. The encoded protein is CASSTRQGGETQYF.

This clone appeared once. The rearrangement links TRBV27 to TRBJ2-3, with a tentative D call TRBD2 (7 bases). CDR3 length equals 16 residues. V was cut by 6 bases and J by 1 base, with 17 bases left in between. From germline, CDR1 is MNHEY and CDR2 SMNVEV (reference sequence). The CDR3 loop reads CASRRPGGAGTDTQYF. The DNA of the CDR3 is TGTGCCAGCAGGCGCCCGGGGGGCGCCGGCACAGATACGCAGTATTTT.

The chain is built from TRBV6-5 and TRBJ1-3; D is uncertain. V was pared by 7 bases and J by 0 bases, with 13 bases between. Looked up from germline, CDR1 is MNHEY and CDR2 is SVGAGI. This CDR3 is built from 15 residues. This chain's CDR3 is CASTRSGSSGNTIYF. In DNA form, the CDR3 reads TGTGCCAGCACTCGTTCGGGGAGCTCTGGAAACACCATATATTTT.

The chain employs TRBV28 and TRBJ2-3, with 12 bases lining up with TRBD2. The CDR3 consists of 16 residues. Germline V gene lookup returns CDR1 MDHEN and CDR2 SYDVKM. With 6 bases clipped from V and 6 bases from J, the junction kept 10 bases outside the gene matches. This chain's CDR3 is CASSPSSGGVFDTQYF. CDR3 coding DNA: TGTGCCAGCAGCCCCTCTAGCGGGGGGGTTTTCGATACGCAGTATTTT.

The J gene is TRBJ1-5, the V gene TRBV12-3 or TRBV12-4; D gene uncertain. V was cut by 5 bases and J by 7 bases, with 9 bases left in between. The CDR3 length is 12 residues. CDR3 loop: CASSIVAQPQHF. The CDR3 DNA reads as TGTGCCAGCAGTATTGTAGCCCAGCCCCAGCATTTT.

The chain has TRBV12-3 or TRBV12-4 and TRBJ1-2; D unclear. V was pared by 6 bases and J by 0 bases, with 5 bases between. The CDR3 covers 12 residues. In DNA, the CDR3 is TGTGCCAGCAGCAAAGCTAACTATGGCTACACCTTC. It encodes CASSKANYGYTF.

The chain recombines TRBV11-2 with TRBJ2-5; tentatively, D is TRBD1 (5 bases). V was clipped by 3 bases and J by 5 bases, with 16 bases between them. The germline CDR1 and CDR2 sequences are SGHAT and FQNNGV. This CDR3 spans 15 amino acids. The CDR3 bases are TGTGCCAGCAGCTTTCAGGGCACCGCCGGGGAGACCCAGTACTTC. It specifies CASSFQGTAGETQYF.

The V gene is TRBV5-6, the J gene TRBJ2-1; TRBD1 might be the D (6 bases). V was pared by 1 base and J by 3 bases, with 11 bases between. The CDR3 runs 15 residues. Germline-derived CDR1 and CDR2 are SGHDT and YYEEEE. Written as DNA, the CDR3 is TGTGCCAGCAGCTTGCAGGGGATCGGCTACAATGAGCAGTTCTTC. Translating gives CASSLQGIGYNEQFF. Full variable domain (missing parts from reference TRBV5-6 and TRBJ2-1): DAGVTQSPTHLIKTRGQQVTLRCSPKSGHDTVSWYQQALGQGPQFIFQYYEEEERQRGNFPDRFSGHQFPNYSSELNVNALLLGDSALYLCASSLQGIGYNEQFFGPGTRLTVL.

The gene calls are TRBV15 and TRBJ1-4, with D uncertain. This CDR3 spans 14 amino acids. Trimming took off 8 bases at V and 0 bases at J, with 10 bases between the two ends. Germline V gene data show CDR1 as LNHNV and CDR2 as YYDKDF (reference sequence). This CDR3 reads CATSGRSTNEKLFF. The CDR3 region has the DNA TGTGCCACCTCCGGACGTTCAACTAATGAAAAACTGTTTTTT.

This chain uses TRBV4-3 with TRBJ2-5, with unresolved D. Germline V gene lookup returns CDR1 LGHNA and CDR2 YSLEER. Between the trimmed V and J ends, which lost 4 bases and 1 base, there was a span of 7 bases. The CDR3 consists of 13 residues. The CDR3 nucleotides read TGCGCCAGCAGCCTGCATCCCCAAGAGACCCAGTACTTC. This encodes CASSLHPQETQYF.

Note on this clone: Additional DNA sequences in this sample encode the identical CDR3. CDR3 amino acids: CASSQDQGEQYF. The CDR3 DNA reads TGTGCCAGCAGCCAAGATCAAGGCGAGCAGTACTTC. The V gene is TRBV3-1 (or the pseudogene TRBV3-2), the J gene TRBJ2-7; D gene uncertain. Germline values: CDR1 LGHDT, CDR2 YNNKEL (reference sequence). The CDR3 is made up of 12 amino acids. Trimming removed 0 bases at V and 6 bases at J, with 6 bases between.

The genes are TRBV28 and TRBJ1-6; D gene ambiguous. The CDR3 sequence is 14 residues long. Trimming removed 4 bases at V and 7 bases at J, with 11 bases between. Per germline, CDR1 MDHEN and CDR2 SYDVKM. DNA for the CDR3: TGTGCCAGCAGTTCGGGGATTGGGAATTCACCCCTCCACTTT. Translated, it gives CASSSGIGNSPLHF.

The chain uses TRBV6-1 and TRBJ1-6; D remains unclear. Germline V lookup: CDR1 MNHNS, CDR2 SASEGT. The CDR3 loop spans 12 amino acids. V gave up 2 bases and J gave up 7 bases, with 3 bases separating them. CDR3 nucleotides: TGTGCCAGCAGTGAACGGAATTCACCCCTCCACTTT. Translation gives CASSERNSPLHF.

V gene TRBV5-1 combines with J gene TRBJ2-5; no clear D. V lost 6 bases, J lost 1 base, and 13 bases lay in between. The CDR3 extends over 14 amino acids. Per germline, CDR1 SGHRS and CDR2 YFSETQ. The CDR3: CASKPTVSQETQYF. The DNA for the CDR3 is TGCGCCAGCAAGCCGACGGTGAGCCAAGAGACCCAGTACTTC.

V and J are TRBV7-6 and TRBJ1-3; 8 bases agree with TRBD1. Per the germline V gene, CDR1 is SGHVS and CDR2 is FNYEAQ. V shed 5 bases, J shed 1 base, and the junction held 16 bases outside the gene matches. The CDR3 has 19 residues. Written as DNA, the CDR3 is TGTGCCAGCAGCCATAATCCACGGACAGGGAGTGGGTCTGGAAACACCATATATTTT. It is translated as CASSHNPRTGSGSGNTIYF.

V usage is TRBV29-1 and J usage is TRBJ1-2, with a weak D call TRBD1 (5 bases). Trimming took off 3 bases at V and 0 bases at J, with 8 bases between the two ends. CDR3 length: 13 residues. Germline CDR1 reads SQVTM; CDR2 reads ANQGSEA. CDR3 sequence: CSVDRATNYGYTF. In DNA, the CDR3 is TGCAGCGTTGACAGGGCCACTAACTATGGCTACACCTTC. The entire variable domain, with the rest obtained from reference TRBV29-1 and TRBJ1-2, is as follows: SAVISQKPSRDICQRGTSLTIQCQVDSQVTMMFWYRQQPGQSLTLIATANQGSEATYESGFVIDKFPISRPNLTFSTLTVSNMSPEDSSIYLCSVDRATNYGYTFGSGTRLTVV.

The chain joins TRBV10-3 to TRBJ2-7; D might be TRBD2 (6 bases). Deletions cut 4 bases from V and 3 bases from J, with 22 bases between. Germline assignment: CDR1 ENHRY and CDR2 SYGVKD. There are 17 residues in the CDR3. CDR3 bases: TGTGCCATCAGTGGAAGTCACCGGGACTCAAAGAACTACGAGCAGTACTTC. Protein product: CAISGSHRDSKNYEQYF.

The gene calls are TRBV4-1 and TRBJ1-3; D gene uncertain. There are 12 residues in the CDR3. V was cut by 8 bases and J by 3 bases, with 8 bases left in between. Per germline, CDR1 MGHRA and CDR2 YSYEKL. CDR3 loop: CASLGDGNTIYF. The CDR3 DNA follows: TGCGCCAGCCTGGGCGATGGAAACACCATATATTTT.